This T cell receptor (beta chain) is drawn from a study of blood T cell repertoires in COVID-19. At the level of the study: Sites across the United States, Italy and Spain contributed samples from acute and convalescent COVID-19. T cells, B-cell-depleted T cells, or PBMCs provided the cDNA or gDNA that served as material.

V lost 5 bases and J lost 4, with 15 bases in between. The CDR3 has 15 residues. Germline V gene data show CDR1 as SGHTA and CDR2 as FQGNSA. Authors' methods: Amplifying reference gene primers gave estimates of nucleated cell counts. The data were produced by immunoSEQ multiplex PCR, yet TCRdb's version contains in-frame clones alone and is incomplete. The DNA was the basis for D and trimming; V, J and clone size are from that table. The table records roughly 87,000 clones, more than 85% of them present only once. This receptor was taken from a middle-aged man with acute or convalescent COVID-19. The sequenced sample was peripheral blood. The rearrangement links TRBV7-2 to TRBJ1-3; D is perhaps TRBD1 (6 bases). DNA for the CDR3: TGTGCCAGCAGCCAATCGTGGGGGGGCGGAAACACCATATATTTT. This codes for CASSQSWGGGNTIYF.